This passage covers 18 T cell receptor beta chains from one sample sequenced in a study of blood T cell repertoires in COVID-19. TCRdb keeps only in-frame clones here, not all; method: immunoSEQ multiplex PCR. This sample has approximately 50,000 clones; roughly 85% occur once, and the top ten carry 10%. The material sequenced was peripheral blood. The receptors come from a human donor in a cohort sampled during active COVID-19.

The rearrangement links TRBV2 to TRBJ2-5; D might be TRBD2 (5 bases). The germline CDR1 and CDR2 sequences are SNHLY and FYNNEI. The CDR3 has 13 residues. The V end lost 7 bases, the J end lost 0 bases, and 9 bases lay between the germline ends. The CDR3 DNA reads TGTGCCAGCACCCTGGAGGACCAAGAGACCCAGTACTTC. Amino acids: CASTLEDQETQYF.

The gene calls are TRBV28 and TRBJ2-1, with 11 bases lining up with TRBD2. The V and J ends lost 5 bases and 14 bases, in that order; junction bases with no gene match: 5. The CDR3 totals 12 residues. Per the germline V gene, CDR1 is MDHEN and CDR2 is SYDVKM. For the CDR3, the DNA is TGTGCCAGCAGTGCCTTACTAGCGGGAGAGTTCTTC. The encoded protein is CASSALLAGEFF.

This clone turned up a few times. The V and J genes are TRBV9 and TRBJ1-2, with 9 bases matching TRBD1. The CDR3 is made up of 16 amino acids. V lost 3 bases, J lost 5 bases, and 11 bases stayed unmatched. Germline V gene lookup returns CDR1 SGDLS and CDR2 YYNGEE. CDR3 residues: CASSAGDRGDVYGYTF. Written as DNA, the CDR3 is TGTGCCAGCAGCGCTGGCGACAGGGGGGACGTTTATGGCTACACCTTC.

In DNA, the CDR3 is TGTGCCAGCCGGGGACTAGCGGGAACGTACGAGCAGTACTTC. Amino acids: CASRGLAGTYEQYF. The chain has TRBV2 and TRBJ2-7, with 13 bases identical to TRBD2. This CDR3 spans 14 amino acids. V shed 8 bases, J shed 4 bases, and the junction held 5 bases outside the gene matches. Germline V gene sequence: CDR1 SNHLY, CDR2 FYNNEI.

The chain combines TRBV20-1 with TRBJ1-2; D might be TRBD1 (6 bases). V gave up 8 bases and J gave up 6 bases, with 13 bases separating them. CDR1 is DFQATT and CDR2 is SNEGSKA in the germline V gene (reference sequence). The CDR3 spans 11 residues. CDR3 DNA sequence: TGCAGTCCCGGGGGGCGCCATGGCTACACCTTC. Translated, it gives CSPGGRHGYTF.

The chain is built from TRBV6-5 and TRBJ2-7; D gene uncertain. Trimming pared 10 bases from V and 5 bases from J, leaving 18 bases between. The CDR3 totals 13 residues. Germline-derived CDR1 and CDR2 are MNHEY and SVGAGI. The CDR3 sequence is CAIKGGVGDEQYF. CDR3 bases: TGTGCCATCAAAGGCGGCGTTGGCGACGAGCAGTACTTC.

Here the CDR3 reads CSGSGTSGIRADTQYF. CDR3 nucleotide sequence: TGCAGCGGCTCCGGGACTAGCGGGATAAGGGCAGATACGCAGTATTTT. The V and J genes are TRBV29-1 and TRBJ2-3, with 13 nucleotides matching TRBD2. Per germline, CDR1 SQVTM and CDR2 ANQGSEA. The ends lost 7 bases at V and 4 bases at J; junction bases unmatched: 11. CDR3 length: 16 amino acids.

This chain connects TRBV4-1 to TRBJ1-6, with D tentatively TRBD1 (6 bases). The CDR3 is 17 residues long. The V end was cut by 4 bases, the J end by 0 bases, with 13 bases between. CDR1 and CDR2 from the germline V gene are MGHRA and YSYEKL. The CDR3 DNA is TGCGCCAGCAGCCCGGCGACAGGCTACTCCTATAATTCACCCCTCCACTTT. It translates to CASSPATGYSYNSPLHF.

The rearrangement uses TRBV2 and TRBJ2-3; TRBD2 agrees at 13 bases. Germline V gene sequence: CDR1 SNHLY, CDR2 FYNNEI. V lost 4 bases, J lost 4 bases, and 2 bases stayed unmatched. The CDR3 has 15 residues. The DNA of the CDR3 is TGTGCCAGCAGTGGGACTAGCGGGAGCCCAGATACGCAGTATTTT. Amino acids: CASSGTSGSPDTQYF.

V gene TRBV12-3 or TRBV12-4 combines with J gene TRBJ2-7, with a tentative D call TRBD2 (6 bases). Trimming stripped 6 bases from V and 12 bases from J, with 18 bases between. CDR3 size: 12 residues. CDR3 region: CASSSSVAATYF. CDR3 nucleotide sequence: TGTGCCAGCAGCTCGAGCGTAGCGGCGACGTACTTC.

The gene calls are TRBV5-1 and TRBJ2-5, with a tentative D call TRBD1 (7 bases). V shed 4 bases and J shed 1 base, with 11 bases lying between them. CDR1 and CDR2 (germline): SGHRS, YFSETQ. The CDR3 spans 14 residues. CDR3 region: CASSAGQPQETQYF. CDR3 in DNA: TGCGCCAGCAGCGCGGGACAGCCCCAAGAGACCCAGTACTTC.

Only one count was recorded for this clone. The V gene is TRBV28, the J gene TRBJ2-7; 11 positions agree with TRBD2. There are 19 residues in the CDR3. Germline V gives CDR1 MDHEN, CDR2 SYDVKM. V lost 4 bases to trimming and J lost 2 bases; unmatched junction nucleotides: 16. In nucleotides, the CDR3 is TGTGCCAGCAGTTCCCTAGAGGGAATCACTAGCGGGGGAACCTACGAGCAGTACTTC. Translated, it gives CASSSLEGITSGGTYEQYF.

The gene calls are TRBV9 and TRBJ1-3, with 7 bases aligning to TRBD1. Germline CDR1 SGDLS, CDR2 YYNGEE. V was pared by 4 bases and J by 2 bases, with 9 bases of the junction left unmatched. This CDR3 comprises 16 residues. The CDR3 here is CASSPEGTVAGNTIYF. In nucleotides, the CDR3 is TGTGCCAGCAGCCCCGAGGGGACAGTCGCTGGAAACACCATATATTTT.

The chain has TRBV9 and TRBJ2-7, with 9 bases that match TRBD1. This CDR3 region has 13 residues. The V and J ends lost 0 bases and 7 bases, in that order; junction bases with no gene match: 2. CDR1 and CDR2 from the germline V gene are SGDLS and YYNGEE. The CDR3 spells CASSVGGQGEQYF. The CDR3 DNA reads as TGTGCCAGCAGCGTAGGAGGACAGGGGGAGCAGTACTTC.

The chain is built from TRBV5-4 and TRBJ2-1, with D tentatively TRBD2 (7 bases). The CDR3 loop spans 15 amino acids. Germline values: CDR1 SGHNT, CDR2 YYREEE (reference sequence). The germline V and J ends were trimmed by 6 bases and 2 bases, with 15 bases remaining between them. The CDR3 DNA is TGTGCCAGCACCGAGGGGGGAGGGGCCTACAATGAGCAGTTCTTC. Translation gives CASTEGGGAYNEQFF.

The gene calls are TRBV3-1 (or the pseudogene TRBV3-2) and TRBJ2-1, with 11 bases lining up with TRBD2. Germline-derived CDR1 and CDR2 are LGHDT and YNNKEL (reference sequence). With V trimmed by 6 bases and J by 8 bases, 9 bases remained unmatched. CDR3 size: 15 residues. The CDR3 spells CASSYSGRAVDEQFF. The CDR3 nucleotides are TGTGCCAGCAGTTATAGCGGGAGGGCCGTCGATGAGCAGTTCTTC.

V gene TRBV6-1 combines with J gene TRBJ1-2; a possible D gene is TRBD1 (6 bases). The CDR3 is 15 amino acids. Germline CDR1 MNHNS, CDR2 SASEGT. Trimming left V 11 bases short and J 1 base short, with 20 bases between. CDR3 nucleotides: TGTGCCGCGGGGGACATGTATCCCTATAACTATGGCTACACCTTC. Its translation is CAAGDMYPYNYGYTF.

The V gene is TRBV5-1, the J gene TRBJ2-3; D perhaps matches TRBD1 (6 bases). V was clipped by 4 bases and J by 6 bases, with 18 bases between them. Germline CDR1 is SGHRS and CDR2 is YFSETQ. CDR3 size: 15 residues. The CDR3 sequence is CASSPSTGNRDTQYF. CDR3 sequence (DNA): TGCGCCAGCAGCCCTTCCACAGGGAACAGGGATACGCAGTATTTT.